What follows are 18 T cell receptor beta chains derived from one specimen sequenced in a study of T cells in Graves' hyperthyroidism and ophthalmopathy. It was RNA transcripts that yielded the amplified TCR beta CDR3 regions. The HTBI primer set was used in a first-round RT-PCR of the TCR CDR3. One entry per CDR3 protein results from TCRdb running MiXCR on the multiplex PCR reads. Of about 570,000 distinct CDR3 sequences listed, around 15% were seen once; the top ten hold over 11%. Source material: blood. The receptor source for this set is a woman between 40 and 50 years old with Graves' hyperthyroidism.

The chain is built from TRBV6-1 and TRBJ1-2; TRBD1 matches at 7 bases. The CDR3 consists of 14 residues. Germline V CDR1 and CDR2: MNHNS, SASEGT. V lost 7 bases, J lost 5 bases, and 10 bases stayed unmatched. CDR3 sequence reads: CASTATGPLYGYTF. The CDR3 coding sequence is TGTGCCAGCACTGCGACAGGGCCACTTTATGGCTACACCTTC.

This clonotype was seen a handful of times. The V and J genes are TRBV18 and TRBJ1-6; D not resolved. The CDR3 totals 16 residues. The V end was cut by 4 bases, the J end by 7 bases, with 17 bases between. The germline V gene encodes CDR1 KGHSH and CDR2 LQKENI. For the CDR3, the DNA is TGTGCCAGCTCACTCTCCCAATTACGAAAAAATTCACCCCTCCACTTT. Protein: CASSLSQLRKNSPLHF.

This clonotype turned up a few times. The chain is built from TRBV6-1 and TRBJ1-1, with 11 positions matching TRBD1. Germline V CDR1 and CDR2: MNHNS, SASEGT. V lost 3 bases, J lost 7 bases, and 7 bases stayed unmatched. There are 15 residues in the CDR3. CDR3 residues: CASSDFGQGASEAFF. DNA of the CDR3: TGTGCCAGCAGTGACTTCGGACAGGGGGCGAGTGAAGCTTTCTTT.

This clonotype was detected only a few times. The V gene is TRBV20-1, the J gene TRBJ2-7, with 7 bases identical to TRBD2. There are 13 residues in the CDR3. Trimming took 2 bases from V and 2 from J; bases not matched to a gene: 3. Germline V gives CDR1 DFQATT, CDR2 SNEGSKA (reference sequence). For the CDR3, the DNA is TGCAGTGCTAGACTAGCGGTGGCCTACGAGCAGTACTTC. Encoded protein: CSARLAVAYEQYF.

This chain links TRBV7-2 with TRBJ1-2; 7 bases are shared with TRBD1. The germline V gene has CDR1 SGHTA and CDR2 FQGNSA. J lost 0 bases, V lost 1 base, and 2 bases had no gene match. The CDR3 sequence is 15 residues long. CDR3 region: CASSLEQGANYGYTF. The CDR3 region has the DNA TGTGCCAGCAGCTTAGAGCAGGGGGCTAACTATGGCTACACCTTC.

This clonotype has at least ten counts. The CDR3 protein is CASSLSGSGSTDTQYF. The CDR3 DNA reads TGTGCCAGCAGTTTATCAGGTAGCGGGAGCACAGATACGCAGTATTTT. The chain has TRBV28 and TRBJ2-3; TRBD2 aligns across 7 bases. This CDR3 has 16 residues. Germline V gene sequence: CDR1 MDHEN, CDR2 SYDVKM. V dropped 1 base and J dropped 0; count of bases not matched to a gene: 4.

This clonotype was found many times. The CDR3 here is CAWSVGGGWAFF. The DNA of the CDR3 is TGTGCCTGGAGTGTTGGTGGTGGGTGGGCTTTCTTT. J is TRBJ1-1 and V is TRBV30, with D hard to call. Deletions cut 0 bases from V and 11 bases from J, with 13 bases between. The CDR3 length is 12 residues. Germline CDR1 is GTSNPN and CDR2 is SVGIG (reference sequence). The variable domain in full, with the rest retrieved from reference TRBV30 and TRBJ1-1, is SQTIHQWPATLVQPVGSPLSLECTVEGTSNPNLYWYRQAAGRGLQLLFYSVGIGQISSEVPQNLSASRPQDRQFILSSKKLLLSDSGFYLCAWSVGGGWAFFGQGTRLTVV.

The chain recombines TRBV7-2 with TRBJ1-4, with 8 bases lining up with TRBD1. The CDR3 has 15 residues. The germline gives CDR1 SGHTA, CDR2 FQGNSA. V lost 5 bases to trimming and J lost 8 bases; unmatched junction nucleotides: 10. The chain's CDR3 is CASSPTGQGGEKLFF. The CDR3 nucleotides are TGTGCCAGCAGCCCAACCGGACAGGGAGGAGAAAAACTGTTTTTT.

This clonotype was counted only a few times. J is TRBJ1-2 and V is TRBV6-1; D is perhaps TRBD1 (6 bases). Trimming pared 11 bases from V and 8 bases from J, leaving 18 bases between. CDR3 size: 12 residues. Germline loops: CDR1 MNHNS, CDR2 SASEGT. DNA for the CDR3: TGTGCCGTTAAAACAGGGCCGGGGGGCTACACCTTC. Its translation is CAVKTGPGGYTF.

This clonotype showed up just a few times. This CDR3 is CASGENTEAFF. The CDR3 DNA is TGTGCCAGCGGTGAAAACACTGAAGCTTTCTTT. The chain has TRBV28 and TRBJ1-1; no firm D call. The CDR3 runs 11 residues. V lost 8 bases and J 2 bases, leaving 6 bases between the germline ends. Germline values: CDR1 MDHEN, CDR2 SYDVKM. Full variable domain (rest looked up from reference TRBV28 and TRBJ1-1): DVKVTQSSRYLVKRTGEKVFLECVQDMDHENMFWYRQDPGLGLRLIYFSYDVKMKEKGDIPEGYSVSREKKERFSLILESASTNQTSMYLCASGENTEAFFGQGTRLTVV.

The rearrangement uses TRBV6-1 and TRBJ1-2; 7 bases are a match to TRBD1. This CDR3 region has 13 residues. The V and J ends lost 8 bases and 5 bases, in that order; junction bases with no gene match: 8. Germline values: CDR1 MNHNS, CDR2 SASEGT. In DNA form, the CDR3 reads TGTGCCAGCGAAGACTCAGGGGGGTATGGCTACACCTTC. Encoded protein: CASEDSGGYGYTF.

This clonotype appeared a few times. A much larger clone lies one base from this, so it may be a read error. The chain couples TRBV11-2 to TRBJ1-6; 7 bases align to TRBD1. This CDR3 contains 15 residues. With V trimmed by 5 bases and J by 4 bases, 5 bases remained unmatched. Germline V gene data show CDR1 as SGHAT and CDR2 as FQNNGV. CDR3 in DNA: TGTGCCAGCAGCCTGGGACAGATTTATAATTCACCCCTCCACTTT. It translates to CASSLGQIYNSPLHF.

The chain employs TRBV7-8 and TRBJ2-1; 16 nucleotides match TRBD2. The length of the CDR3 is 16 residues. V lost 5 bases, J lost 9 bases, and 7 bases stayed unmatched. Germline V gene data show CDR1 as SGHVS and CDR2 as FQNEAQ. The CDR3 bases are TGTGCCAGCAGCCCCGGGGGGACTAGCGGGAGGGTTGAGCAGTTCTTC. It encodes CASSPGGTSGRVEQFF.

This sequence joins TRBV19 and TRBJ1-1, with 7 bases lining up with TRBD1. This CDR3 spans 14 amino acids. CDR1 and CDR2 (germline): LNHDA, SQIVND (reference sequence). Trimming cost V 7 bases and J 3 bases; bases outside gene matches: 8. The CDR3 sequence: CASKEGGRDTEAFF. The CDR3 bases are TGTGCCAGTAAAGAAGGGGGCAGGGACACTGAAGCTTTCTTT.

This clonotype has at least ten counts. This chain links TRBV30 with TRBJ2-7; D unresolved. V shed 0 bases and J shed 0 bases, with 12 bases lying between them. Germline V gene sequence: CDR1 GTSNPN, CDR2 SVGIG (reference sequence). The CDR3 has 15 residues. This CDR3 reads CAWSVYGFSSYEQYF. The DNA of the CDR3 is TGTGCCTGGAGTGTGTACGGATTTAGCTCCTACGAGCAGTACTTC.

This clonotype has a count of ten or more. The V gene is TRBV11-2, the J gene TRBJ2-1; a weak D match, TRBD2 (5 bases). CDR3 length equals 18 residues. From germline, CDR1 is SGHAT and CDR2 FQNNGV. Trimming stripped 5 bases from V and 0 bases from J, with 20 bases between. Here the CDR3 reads CASSHPLRGPISYNEQFF. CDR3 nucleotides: TGTGCCAGCAGCCATCCATTAAGAGGGCCGATCTCCTACAATGAGCAGTTCTTC.

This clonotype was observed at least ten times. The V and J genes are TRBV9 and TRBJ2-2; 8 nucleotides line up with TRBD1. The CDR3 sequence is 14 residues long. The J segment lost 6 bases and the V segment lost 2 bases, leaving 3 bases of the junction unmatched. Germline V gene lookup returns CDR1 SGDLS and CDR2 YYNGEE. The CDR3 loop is CASSVGQGAGELFF. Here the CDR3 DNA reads TGTGCCAGCAGCGTTGGACAGGGAGCCGGGGAGCTGTTTTTT.

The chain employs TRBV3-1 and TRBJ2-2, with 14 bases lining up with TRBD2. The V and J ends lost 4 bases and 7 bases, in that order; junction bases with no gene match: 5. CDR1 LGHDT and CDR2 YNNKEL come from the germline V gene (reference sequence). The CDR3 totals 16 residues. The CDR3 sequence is CASSLGLAGVGGELFF. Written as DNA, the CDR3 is TGTGCCAGCAGCCTGGGACTAGCGGGAGTCGGCGGGGAGCTGTTTTTT.